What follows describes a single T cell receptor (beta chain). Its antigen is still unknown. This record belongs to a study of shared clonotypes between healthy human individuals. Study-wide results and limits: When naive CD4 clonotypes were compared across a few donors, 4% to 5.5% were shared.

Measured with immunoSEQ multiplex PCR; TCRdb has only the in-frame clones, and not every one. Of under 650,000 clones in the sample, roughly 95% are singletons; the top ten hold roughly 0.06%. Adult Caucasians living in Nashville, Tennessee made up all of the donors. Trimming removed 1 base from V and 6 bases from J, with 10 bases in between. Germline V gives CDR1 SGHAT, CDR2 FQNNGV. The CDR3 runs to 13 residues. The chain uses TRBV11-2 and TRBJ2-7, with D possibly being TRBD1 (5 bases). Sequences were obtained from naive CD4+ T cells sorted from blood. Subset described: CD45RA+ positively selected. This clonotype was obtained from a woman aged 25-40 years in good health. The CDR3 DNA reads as TGTGCCAGCAGCTTAGTACTCACAGGCGAGCAGTACTTC. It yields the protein CASSLVLTGEQYF.